This record looks at one TCR beta chain sequence and its context. Its antigen is currently unknown. TCRdb passed the 5' RACE reads through MiXCR, listing each CDR3 protein once. Of more than 70,000 distinct CDR3 sequences in the sample, about 15% were seen once. The sample originates from a study of T-cell memory formation after mild COVID-19. Across the study: Largely donor-specific sequence clusters came from a couple of donors.

General study results and limits: Of the contracting clones, CD4+ ones lay mainly in CM and EM, and CD8+ ones in EMRA. Second-wave clones peaking on day 37 lacked confirmed SARS-CoV-2 specificity. Later expanders leaned CD4+, whereas day 15 to 85 contracting clones were balanced CD4/CD8.

This CDR3 is built from 17 residues. The germline gives CDR1 MNHEY, CDR2 SVGAGI. The junction had 6 bases not matched to a gene; V was cut back by 0 bases and J by 3 bases. The chain combines TRBV6-5 with TRBJ2-3; 10 bases map to TRBD1. The sequencing input was PBMCs or a T cell subset sorted from them (not recorded which). This TCR came from an adult woman who had mild COVID-19 (a few samples of this study predate the infection). Cell type and time point are not known. CDR3 DNA sequence: TGTGCCAGCAGTTACTCGACAGGGGGCTTAGGAACAGATACGCAGTATTTT. Translating gives CASSYSTGGLGTDTQYF.